This T cell receptor beta chain was found in a study of CD8+ T cells in alopecia areata. This clone was picked up a small number of times. RNA, once extracted, was reverse transcribed into cDNA for use as the sequencing template. The method was immunoSEQ multiplex PCR; TCRdb's version includes in-frame clones alone and lacks a portion of them. The sample lists over 85,000 clones, 40% to 45% occurring once. Lesional scalp tissue (obtained by punch biopsy) and peripheral blood were collected from alopecia areata patients. Cell sorting was applied to PBMCs, and CD4+ and CD8+ T cells were collected. The CDR3 length is 13 residues. Germline CDR1 ENHRY, CDR2 SYGVKD. Trimming cost V 8 bases and J 5 bases; bases outside gene matches: 3.

The chain recombines TRBV10-3 with TRBJ2-1, with 10 bases that match TRBD2. This clonotype was obtained from a human donor with alopecia areata. The sample comprised CD4+ T cells sorted from blood. CDR3 in amino acids: CAISLAGDNEQFF. CDR3 in DNA: TGTGCCATCTCCCTAGCGGGAGACAATGAGCAGTTCTTC.